This is a list of T cell receptor beta chains from one sample in a study of T cell repertoires in cytomegalovirus infection. For these receptors, no antigen is known. Via MiXCR, TCRdb re-called the reads, giving one row per CDR3 protein. The sample lists over 250,000 distinct CDR3 sequences; approximately 22% were seen once. Sequenced here: cultured PBMCs, sampled from culture after CMV antigen stimulation. Every receptor here comes from a human donor in good health (CMV status not recorded). Some clones in this sample may be carry-over from other donors' samples. CDR3s include the opening cysteine and the closing phenylalanine or tryptophan. The order of the fields is clone size, CDR3 length, J gene, V gene, D gene, CDR3 protein. D genes are given only for firm matches. The size of a clone is reported for some rows only, either as once, few or many, or as a class for expanded clones.

size: many; length: 13; J: TRBJ2-5; V: TRBV7-2; D: TRBD2; CDR3: CASTNRGGETQYF
size: few; length: 16; J: TRBJ2-1; V: TRBV6-2/TRBV6-3; D: TRBD2; CDR3: CASSQTSSGRAYEQFF
size: many; length: 13; J: TRBJ2-3; V: TRBV7-2; D: .; CDR3: CASSLGTNGPQYF
size: few; length: 15; J: TRBJ2-5; V: TRBV30; D: TRBD2; CDR3: CAWSAGLAGLETQYF
size: many; length: 14; J: TRBJ2-2; V: TRBV5-1; D: TRBD1; CDR3: CASTGTANTGELFF
size: .; length: 15; J: TRBJ2-6; V: TRBV5-1; D: .; CDR3: CTSSLDNFGANVLTF
size: .; length: 16; J: TRBJ2-7; V: TRBV15; D: .; CDR3: CATSRDLREFYYEQYF
size: .; length: 14; J: TRBJ1-1; V: TRBV3-1; D: .; CDR3: CASSQLTGRPEAFF
size: .; length: 14; J: TRBJ1-2; V: TRBV12-3/TRBV12-4; D: TRBD1; CDR3: CASRNRGLLNGYTF
size: .; length: 16; J: TRBJ2-1; V: TRBV4-1; D: TRBD2; CDR3: CASSHTSGIPYNEQFF
size: many; length: 16; J: TRBJ2-7; V: TRBV7-2; D: TRBD2; CDR3: CASSLGPAGGPYEQYF
size: .; length: 12; J: TRBJ2-7; V: TRBV7-9; D: .; CDR3: CASSSNPYEQYF
size: few; length: 15; J: TRBJ2-6; V: TRBV7-2; D: .; CDR3: CASSLVAAGANVLTF
size: .; length: 13; J: TRBJ2-3; V: TRBV10-3; D: .; CDR3: CAISVLSTDTQYF
size: few; length: 16; J: TRBJ2-2; V: TRBV18; D: TRBD2; CDR3: CASSRGTSGSNGELFF
size: .; length: 14; J: TRBJ1-5; V: TRBV6-2/TRBV6-3; D: .; CDR3: CASSYGHSTQPQHF
size: few; length: 14; J: TRBJ1-1; V: TRBV7-9; D: TRBD1; CDR3: CASSLRDRDTEAFF
size: .; length: 11; J: TRBJ1-1; V: TRBV12-3/TRBV12-4; D: TRBD1; CDR3: CASRDRGSTFF
size: .; length: 14; J: TRBJ1-2; V: TRBV6-2/TRBV6-3; D: .; CDR3: CASSYGADYYGYTF
size: few; length: 15; J: TRBJ2-7; V: TRBV3-1; D: TRBD1; CDR3: CASSQEAGGDYEQYF
size: .; length: 15; J: TRBJ1-5; V: TRBV27; D: .; CDR3: CASSLSSPRNQPQHF
size: .; length: 16; J: TRBJ2-7; V: TRBV7-2; D: TRBD2; CDR3: CASSQTGTSGPYEQYF
size: few; length: 13; J: TRBJ2-5; V: TRBV20-1; D: .; CDR3: CSASREIGETQYF
size: many; length: 11; J: TRBJ2-5; V: TRBV7-2; D: .; CDR3: CASTLKETQYF
size: few; length: 15; J: TRBJ1-5; V: TRBV20-1; D: .; CDR3: CSARVQGYSNQPQHF
size: many; length: 13; J: TRBJ1-4; V: TRBV7-2; D: TRBD1; CDR3: CASSRTGEEKLFF
size: .; length: 17; J: TRBJ2-3; V: TRBV29-1; D: TRBD2; CDR3: CSVETASGRAMVDTQYF
size: .; length: 13; J: TRBJ2-1; V: TRBV19; D: .; CDR3: CASSLQRNNEQFF
size: .; length: 15; J: TRBJ2-4; V: TRBV9; D: .; CDR3: CASSVEGQRGDIQYF
size: few; length: 15; J: TRBJ2-5; V: TRBV7-2; D: .; CDR3: CASSLVGYLQETQYF
size: many; length: 15; J: TRBJ1-2; V: TRBV7-9; D: TRBD1; CDR3: CASSQQGARGYGYTF